This T cell receptor beta chain was sequenced during a study of cytomegalovirus exposure and HLA in healthy donors. Across the study: From HLA-typed donors, an early data release held some 80 million unique TCRs.

Points from the study as a whole: An analysis was carried out later, and it reportedly showed fewer N-insertions in an Asian-associated ancestry cluster than the approximately 660-donor mean. Analysis performed later found more than 15,000 TCR beta sequences associated with HLA alleles at 0.05 false discovery rate.

The V gene lost 5 bases and the J gene lost 3 bases, with 20 bases spanning the gap. CDR1 and CDR2 (germline): MNHEY, SMNVEV (reference sequence). The CDR3 consists of 16 residues. As to this clone: Its antigen is still unknown.

This PCR relied on a set of 60 Vbeta primers and 13 Jbeta primers. Sequencing used immunoSEQ multiplex PCR; TCRdb keeps in-frame clones, though not all of them. The sample lists about 160,000 clones, under 80% seen once, with roughly 2% in the top ten. The chain links TRBV27 to TRBJ2-7; tentatively, D is TRBD2 (5 bases). Sequencing was done on a sample of PBMCs. This sequence originates from a female donor in good health and CMV-seronegative. CDR3 residues: CASSPNSGLLVYEQYF. For the CDR3, the DNA is TGTGCCAGCAGTCCGAACTCAGGACTCCTCGTCTACGAGCAGTACTTC.